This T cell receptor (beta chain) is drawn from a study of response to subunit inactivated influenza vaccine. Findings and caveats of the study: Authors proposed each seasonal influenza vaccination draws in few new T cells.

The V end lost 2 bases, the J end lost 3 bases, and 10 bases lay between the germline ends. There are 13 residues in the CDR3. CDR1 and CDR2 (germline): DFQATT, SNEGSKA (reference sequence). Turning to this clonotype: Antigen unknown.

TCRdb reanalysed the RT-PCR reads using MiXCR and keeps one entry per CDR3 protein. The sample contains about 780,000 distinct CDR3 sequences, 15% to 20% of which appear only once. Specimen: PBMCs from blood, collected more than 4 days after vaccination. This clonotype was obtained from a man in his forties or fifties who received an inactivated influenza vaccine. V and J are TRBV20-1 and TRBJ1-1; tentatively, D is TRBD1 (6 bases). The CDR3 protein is CSARYRVDTEAFF. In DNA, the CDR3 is TGCAGTGCTAGATACAGGGTAGACACTGAAGCTTTCTTT.